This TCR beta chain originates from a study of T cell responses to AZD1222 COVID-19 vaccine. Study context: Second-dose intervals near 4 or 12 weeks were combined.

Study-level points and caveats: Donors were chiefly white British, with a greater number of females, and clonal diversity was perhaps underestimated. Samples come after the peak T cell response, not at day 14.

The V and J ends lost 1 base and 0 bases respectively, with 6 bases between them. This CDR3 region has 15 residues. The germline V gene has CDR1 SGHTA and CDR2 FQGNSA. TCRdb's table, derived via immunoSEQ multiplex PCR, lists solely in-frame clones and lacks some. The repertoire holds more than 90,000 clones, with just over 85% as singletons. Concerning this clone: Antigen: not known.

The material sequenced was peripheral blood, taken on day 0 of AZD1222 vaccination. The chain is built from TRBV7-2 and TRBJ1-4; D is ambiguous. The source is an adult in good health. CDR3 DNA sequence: TGTGCCAGCAGCTTAGACACGGCAACTAATGAAAAACTGTTTTTT. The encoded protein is CASSLDTATNEKLFF.